One sample yielded the 23 T cell receptor beta chains listed below, sequenced in a study of identical twins. TCRdb re-derived calls from the 5' RACE reads in MiXCR, one entry per CDR3 protein. The table shows 1.5 million to 2 million distinct CDR3 sequences, with 25% to 35% occurring only once. Sequencing used cord blood. Source of these receptors: a newborn girl in good health.

This clonotype has ten or more counts. This sequence joins TRBV29-1 and TRBJ2-7; D gene unclear. Trimming took off 6 bases at V and 2 bases at J, with 11 bases between the two ends. The CDR3 loop spans 12 amino acids. Germline lookup yields CDR1 SQVTM and CDR2 ANQGSEA. For the CDR3, the DNA is TGCAGCGTGAAGCCGGACCCCTACGAGCAGTACTTC. Its translation is CSVKPDPYEQYF.

This chain uses TRBV7-6 with TRBJ2-5, with D tentatively TRBD2 (6 bases). Judging by the DNA end, TRBJ2-7 fits better; the J call may be wrong. CDR1 SGHVS and CDR2 FNYEAQ come from the germline V gene. There are 12 residues in the CDR3. The CDR3 nucleotides read TGTGCCAGCAGCTTCCGGGGGATCGAGCAGTACTTC. Translation gives CASSFRGIEQYF.

This clonotype showed up many times. The V call is TRBV11-2, the J call TRBJ2-7; 9 bases agree with TRBD1. This CDR3 has 15 residues. V lost 0 bases, J lost 4 bases, and 4 bases stayed unmatched. CDR1 is SGHAT, CDR2 FQNNGV, per germline. Written as DNA, the CDR3 is TGTGCCAGCAGCTTAGAACCGGGACAGGGTTACGAGCAGTACTTC. Translated: CASSLEPGQGYEQYF. Based on the CDR3 plus reference TRBV11-2 and TRBJ2-7, the full variable domain is EAGVAQSPRYKIIEKRQSVAFWCNPISGHATLYWYQQILGQGPKLLIQFQNNGVVDDSQLPKDRFSAERLKGVDSTLKIQPAKLEDSAVYLCASSLEPGQGYEQYFGPGTRLTVT.

The table lists this clonotype with a few counts. The CDR3 protein is CASSQEQVWRTSGSRAYNEQFF. CDR3 sequence (DNA): TGTGCCAGCAGCCAAGAACAGGTGTGGCGGACTAGCGGGAGTCGGGCCTACAATGAGCAGTTCTTC. J is TRBJ2-1 and V is TRBV3-1, with 13 bases aligning to TRBD2. The junction had 16 bases not matched to a gene; V was cut back by 0 bases and J by 2 bases. Per the germline V gene, CDR1 is LGHDT and CDR2 is YNNKEL (reference sequence). CDR3 size: 22 residues.

The chain employs TRBV29-1 and TRBJ2-7; D perhaps matches TRBD1 (6 bases). Germline assignment: CDR1 SQVTM and CDR2 ANQGSEA. The CDR3 is 12 residues long. The V end lost 4 bases, the J end lost 3 bases, and 10 bases lay between the germline ends. The CDR3 spells CSVVLDSYEQYF. The CDR3 DNA reads TGCAGCGTTGTGCTGGACAGCTACGAGCAGTACTTC.

This sequence joins TRBV7-9 and TRBJ2-3, with no clear D. Germline values: CDR1 SEHNR, CDR2 FQNEAQ (reference sequence). This CDR3 spans 14 amino acids. The germline V and J ends were trimmed by 5 bases and 5 bases, with 14 bases remaining between them. In DNA, the CDR3 is TGTGCCAGCAGCCCAATGCATCCGGAAGATACGCAGTATTTT. This encodes CASSPMHPEDTQYF.

The genes are TRBV28 and TRBJ1-2; D is possibly TRBD1 (5 bases). Germline V gives CDR1 MDHEN, CDR2 SYDVKM. V gave up 6 bases and J gave up 5 bases, with 16 bases separating them. CDR3 length: 14 residues. CDR3 in amino acids: CASSPGLVSYGYTF. Here the CDR3 DNA reads TGTGCCAGCAGCCCGGGGCTCGTTTCTTATGGCTACACCTTC.

There are many counts of this clonotype. The chain has TRBV3-1 and TRBJ2-3; the match to TRBD2 covers 9 bases. The CDR3 loop spans 16 amino acids. In germline, CDR1 is LGHDT, CDR2 YNNKEL (reference sequence). J lost 2 bases, V lost 1 base, and 4 bases had no gene match. The CDR3 spells CASSQGTGLATDTQYF. For the CDR3, the DNA is TGTGCCAGCAGCCAAGGAACGGGACTAGCCACAGATACGCAGTATTTT.

This clonotype has more than one count but fewer than ten. The genes are TRBV6-1 and TRBJ2-3, with TRBD2 as a possible D gene (5 bases). This CDR3 has 14 amino acids. Germline V lookup: CDR1 MNHNS, CDR2 SASEGT. V was trimmed by 6 bases and J by 2 bases, leaving 12 bases between them. CDR3: CASRDDYATDTQYF. CDR3 nucleotide sequence: TGTGCCAGCAGGGATGACTATGCCACAGATACGCAGTATTTT.

This clonotype was seen a few times. V gene TRBV29-1 combines with J gene TRBJ2-1; D possibly corresponds to TRBD2 (5 bases). Matching the DNA end better, TRBJ2-7 makes the J call doubtful. Germline V gives CDR1 SQVTM, CDR2 ANQGSEA. This CDR3 contains 16 residues. The CDR3 protein is CSVEDVPGLALNEQYF. The CDR3 DNA sequence: TGCAGCGTTGAAGATGTCCCTGGGCTAGCATTGAATGAGCAGTACTTC.

This clonotype was picked up a small number of times. V and J are TRBV20-1 and TRBJ2-3; D not certain. Germline V gene lookup returns CDR1 DFQATT and CDR2 SNEGSKA (reference sequence). The CDR3 runs to 12 residues. Trimming removed 3 bases at V and 4 bases at J, with 8 bases between. CDR3 bases: TGCAGTGCTAGTCAGGTCCCAGATACGCAGTATTTT. Translation gives CSASQVPDTQYF.

The table lists this clonotype with a few counts. The chain couples TRBV20-1 to TRBJ1-6, with 8 bases fitting TRBD1. Losses at the gene ends were 5 bases for V and 4 bases for J; bases not matched to a gene: 7. Germline V gives CDR1 DFQATT, CDR2 SNEGSKA (reference sequence). The CDR3 loop spans 15 amino acids. CDR3 sequence: CSAQGRGRYNSPLHF. DNA for the CDR3: TGCAGTGCTCAGGGCAGGGGGCGATATAATTCACCCCTCCACTTT.

The gene calls are TRBV2 and TRBJ1-4, with D unclear. CDR3 length equals 14 residues. V shed 5 bases and J shed 4 bases, with 11 bases lying between them. Germline V gene data show CDR1 as SNHLY and CDR2 as FYNNEI. The CDR3 reads CASSLRPDNEKLFF. Written as DNA, the CDR3 is TGTGCCAGCAGTCTGAGACCCGATAATGAAAAACTGTTTTTT.

This clonotype was observed a handful of times. This chain connects TRBV2 to TRBJ1-6; no clear D. This CDR3 spans 14 amino acids. Germline V gives CDR1 SNHLY, CDR2 FYNNEI. V was clipped by 7 bases and J by 0 bases, with 7 bases between them. The CDR3 is CASNRDSYNSPLHF. In DNA form, the CDR3 reads TGTGCCAGCAACCGGGACTCCTATAATTCACCCCTCCACTTT.

This clonotype has a handful of counts. V gene TRBV2 combines with J gene TRBJ1-6; D ambiguous. The CDR3 is 16 residues long. Looked up from germline, CDR1 is SNHLY and CDR2 is FYNNEI. Trimming shortened V by 0 bases and J by 3 bases, and 9 bases separated the two germline ends. CDR3 nucleotide sequence: TGTGCCAGCAGTGAAGCTTCGACCGACTATAATTCACCCCTCCACTTT. It codes for CASSEASTDYNSPLHF. Together with reference TRBV2 and TRBJ1-6, the CDR3 gives the full variable domain: EPEVTQTPSHQVTQMGQEVILRCVPISNHLYFYWYRQILGQKVEFLVSFYNNEISEKSEIFDDQFSVERPDGSNFTLKIRSTKLEDSAMYFCASSEASTDYNSPLHFGNGTRLTVT.

The table lists this clonotype with a few counts. This chain uses TRBV29-1 with TRBJ1-3; a weak D match, TRBD1 (5 bases). Between the trimmed V and J ends, which lost 4 bases and 0 bases, there was a span of 7 bases. This CDR3 is built from 13 residues. CDR1 and CDR2 from the germline V gene are SQVTM and ANQGSEA. The CDR3 nucleotides read TGCAGCGTTGCAGGGTCCTCTGGAAACACCATATATTTT. It translates to CSVAGSSGNTIYF.

This clonotype occurred a few times. The chain carries TRBV5-1 and TRBJ1-6; 9 bases fit TRBD1. The CDR3 sequence is 14 residues long. Per germline, CDR1 SGHRS and CDR2 YFSETQ. Trimming cost V 4 bases and J 8 bases; bases outside gene matches: 4. The CDR3 spells CASSRTGDYSPLHF. The CDR3 DNA follows: TGCGCCAGCAGCCGGACAGGGGACTATTCACCCCTCCACTTT.

This clonotype was seen only a few times. The chain links TRBV29-1 to TRBJ1-1; 9 bases fit TRBD1. V was clipped by 7 bases and J by 4 bases; unmatched bases: 10. CDR3 length equals 14 residues. CDR1 and CDR2 from the germline V gene are SQVTM and ANQGSEA. Written as DNA, the CDR3 is TGCAGCGCCGGGACAGGGATATTTGGCACTGAAGCTTTCTTT. Translation gives CSAGTGIFGTEAFF.

This chain joins TRBV2 and TRBJ1-1; D may be TRBD1 (5 bases). V dropped 2 bases and J dropped 0 bases, with 19 bases sitting between them. This CDR3 region has 18 residues. The germline CDR1 and CDR2 sequences are SNHLY and FYNNEI. CDR3 loop: CASSEFSLRGRLNTEAFF. CDR3 nucleotides: TGTGCCAGCAGTGAATTCTCCCTTCGGGGACGGTTGAACACTGAAGCTTTCTTT.

The V call is TRBV20-1, the J call TRBJ2-4, with D perhaps TRBD2 (7 bases). The ends were cut back, 5 bases at V and 8 bases at J, with 22 bases in the middle. Germline CDR1 DFQATT, CDR2 SNEGSKA (reference sequence). CDR3 size: 15 residues. The CDR3 reads CSAPSIGGARDIQYF. In nucleotides, the CDR3 is TGCAGTGCTCCCAGTATAGGGGGGGCCCGGGACATTCAGTACTTC.

The chain uses TRBV6-5 and TRBJ1-5, with D perhaps TRBD1 (6 bases). This CDR3 is 14 amino acids long. Germline V gene data show CDR1 as MNHEY and CDR2 as SVGAGI. V lost 0 bases to trimming and J lost 7 bases, with 10 bases between them. CDR3 nucleotide sequence: TGTGCCAGCAGTTACTCGACGAGGGGGCAGCCCCAGCATTTT. Its translation: CASSYSTRGQPQHF.

The V gene is TRBV4-2, the J gene TRBJ2-3, with TRBD2 as a possible D gene (8 bases). Trimming cost V 2 bases and J 5 bases, with 17 bases left between them. Germline CDR1 and CDR2: LGHNA and YNFKEQ. The CDR3 runs 16 residues. The CDR3: CASSQPGGGGEDTQYF. CDR3 bases: TGTGCCAGCAGCCAACCGGGAGGGGGCGGGGAAGATACGCAGTATTTT.

The chain recombines TRBV20-1 with TRBJ2-1, with TRBD2 matching over 7 bases. Germline-derived CDR1 and CDR2 are DFQATT and SNEGSKA (reference sequence). The CDR3 runs 15 residues. V lost 1 base, J lost 7 bases, and 10 bases stayed unmatched. CDR3 sequence reads: CSARVGLADANEQFF. As DNA, the CDR3 is TGCAGTGCTAGAGTCGGGCTAGCGGATGCTAATGAGCAGTTCTTC.